This T cell receptor (beta chain) was sequenced for a study of T cell responses to AZD1222 COVID-19 vaccine. V shed 6 bases, J shed 6 bases, and the junction held 8 bases outside the gene matches. The CDR3 is made up of 14 amino acids. Germline values: CDR1 SEHNR, CDR2 FQNEAQ (reference sequence). Whole-study findings and limits: Donors skewed white British and female; clonal diversity was possibly underestimated.

Measured with immunoSEQ multiplex PCR; TCRdb has only the in-frame clones, and not every one. The data show 180,000 or so clones, roughly 94% seen once. In the case of this clone: The target antigen is unknown.

Sample: peripheral blood, taken 28 days after the second AZD1222 dose. This clonotype was sampled from an adult who received the AZD1222 COVID-19 vaccine. The chain uses TRBV7-9 and TRBJ1-1, with TRBD1 identical over 9 bases. The DNA for the CDR3 is TGTGCCAGCAGATCAGACAGGGGGTCGGCTGAAGCTTTCTTT. It specifies CASRSDRGSAEAFF. The entire variable domain, with the rest obtained from reference TRBV7-9 and TRBJ1-1, is as follows: DTGVSQNPRHKITKRGQNVTFRCDPISEHNRLYWYRQTLGQGPEFLTYFQNEAQLEKSRLLSDRFSAERPKGSFSTLEIQRTEQGDSAMYLCASRSDRGSAEAFFGQGTRLTVV.